A selection of T cell receptor beta chains follows, all from one sample in a study of OX40 agonist ivuxolimab in advanced cancers. Using immunoSEQ multiplex PCR, the repertoire was profiled, and TCRdb retains in-frame clones only, with some absent. Among over 5,000 clones listed, around 70% were seen once. This specimen consisted of CD4+ or CD8+ T cells sorted from blood, obtained in a trial of the OX40 agonist ivuxolimab. These TCRs come from an adult with an advanced solid tumor such as melanoma, head and neck, liver or kidney cancer. Each CDR3 is given with its conserved first and last residue. Each record gives: V gene, clone size, CDR3 length, CDR3 protein. Where a row states a size, it is once, few, many or the class of an expanded clone; other rows omit it.

TRBV6-5 - 13 CASSYVTGSEQFF
TRBV30 - 15 CAWEAGASGSDIQYF
TRBV7-9 medium-sized 14 CASSWTGGGYGYTF
TRBV5-6 - 12 CASSLWVNEQFF
TRBV9 - 16 CASSVGTSGTGGELFF
TRBV6-4 once 13 CASSEGAVDEQFF
TRBV7-8 once 17 CASSFSSGGSSYNEQFF
TRBV6-6 medium-sized 13 CASSYSDGDTQYF
TRBV9 - 17 CASSVGMGFQGIYEQYF
TRBV30 - 13 CAWRGQGAYEQYF
TRBV6-1 - 11 CASRVAGELFF
TRBV4-1 - 17 CASSQDRTGGFSYEQYF
TRBV9 - 15 CASSGGRVGTKEQFF
TRBV7-2 - 13 CASTPKGYTEAFF
TRBV19 - 13 CASSLSGGNEQFF
TRBV6-5 few 13 CATSGLITDTQYF
TRBV4-2 few 16 CASSQEGRTTNSPLHF
TRBV7-9 once 15 CASSISGRADNEQFF
TRBV7-2 few 13 CASSPGIGYEQYF
TRBV30 - 14 CAWSVQGGSWAQYF
TRBV4-3 - 16 CASSQDPAATNEKLFF
TRBV7-2 few 15 CASSLGQGANQPQHF
TRBV19 - 14 CASSMMGRAGELFF
TRBV7-9 - 15 CASSPLAGILLGQFF
TRBV11-2 - 17 CASSVFWQSGNTGELFF
TRBV7-6 once 14 CASSSSRAGNEQFF
TRBV2 - 17 CASGRTVQSSYNSPLHF
TRBV10-3 few 13 CAIGQGGWYEQYF
TRBV9 once 16 CASSVGTGLSSYEQYF
TRBV19 few 15 CASSIDLSAINEQFF
TRBV7-5 once 17 CVRSSTGTDFEHQPQHF
TRBV27 - 17 CASSPNGGLFMNTEAFF
TRBV2 once 15 CASSLPDTHTGELFF
TRBV4-3 - 15 CASSHDSSGANVLTF
TRBV19 - 13 CASSLNRGTEAFF
TRBV7-6 - 14 CASSSGLRGGTQYF
TRBV6-6 - 12 CASSPLAGGQYF
TRBV9 - 15 CASSVGWGSNQPQHF
TRBV2 - 14 CASDAGRLNEKLFF
TRBV9 - 15 CASSLGQGLNQPQHF
TRBV7-9 once 14 CASSPGTGYTEAFF
TRBV4-1 - 16 CASSQAAAENTGELFF
TRBV9 - 14 CASSVVSGDLEQFF
TRBV6-1 - 13 CASARRENTEAFF
TRBV7-9 few 13 CASSRTGAEGYTF
TRBV7-9 - 15 CASSLGQGETDTQYF
TRBV6-5 - 12 CASRLAANEQFF
TRBV2 - 13 CASSETQPVEQFF
TRBV29-1 many 13 CSVQLAETGELFF
TRBV28 - 15 CASSLHRSGAYEQYF
TRBV4-3 - 16 CASSQTQGSGANVLTF
TRBV7-9 - 14 CASSLGTGANVLTF
TRBV5-1 - 14 CASSLASFTGELFF
TRBV6-5 few 13 CASSYSTGYGYTF
TRBV7-6 - 13 CASSLGRLNEQFF
TRBV5-5 - 13 CASNPPSTDTQYF
TRBV7-8 - 15 CASSLTGMGADTQYF